The 20 T cell receptor beta chains below were found in one sample sequenced in a study of blood T cells in healthy people across ages. The second PCR ran roughly 7 to 11 cycles with a sample-barcoded 5' primer and J-beta primers. TCRdb processed the 5' RACE reads anew with MiXCR; each CDR3 protein has one entry. The sample has fewer than 600,000 distinct CDR3 sequences, about a quarter seen once. The same sample was also used in a study of T cells of mothers and their children.

Sequencing was performed on blood. Receptors originate from a boy aged 2 to 10 in good health.

This clonotype showed up just a few times. This sequence joins TRBV7-2 and TRBJ2-7; D is unresolved. The V and J ends lost 1 base and 2 bases respectively, with 9 bases between them. This CDR3 region has 14 residues. CDR1 and CDR2 (germline): SGHTA, FQGNSA. The CDR3 nucleotides are TGTGCCAGCAGCTTAGGGGCCTCACCCTACGAGCAGTACTTC. Its translation is CASSLGASPYEQYF.

This clonotype occurred a few times. The chain couples TRBV4-3 to TRBJ2-5; D unresolved. The CDR3 length is 15 residues. The germline V and J ends were trimmed by 0 bases and 7 bases, with 15 bases remaining between them. Germline values: CDR1 LGHNA, CDR2 YSLEER. CDR3 protein: CASSQERDGYPTQYF. In nucleotides, the CDR3 is TGCGCCAGCAGCCAAGAACGAGACGGGTACCCGACCCAGTACTTC.

This clonotype has only a few counts. This chain joins TRBV20-1 and TRBJ2-3; 10 nucleotides match TRBD2. The germline V gene encodes CDR1 DFQATT and CDR2 SNEGSKA (reference sequence). Trimming at V came to 6 bases and at J to 2 bases, leaving 8 bases not matched to a gene. This CDR3 is 15 amino acids long. The CDR3 reads CSAAKTSGVTDTQYF. CDR3 DNA sequence: TGCAGTGCCGCTAAAACTAGCGGGGTCACAGATACGCAGTATTTT.

To note about this clonotype: One end of the junction fails to match germline, which may point to a read error. The chain combines TRBV7-7 with TRBJ2-5; TRBD2 agrees at 8 bases. The J call may be faulty, since TRBJ2-1 better matches the DNA end. Germline-derived CDR1 and CDR2 are SSHAT and FNYEAQ (reference sequence). This CDR3 contains 15 residues. The CDR3 region is CASSPNSGGYNEQFF. The CDR3 DNA is TGTGCTAGCAGCCCCAACAGCGGGGGCTACAATGAGCAGTTCTTC.

This chain links TRBV7-2 with TRBJ2-7; 8 nucleotides line up with TRBD1. V was clipped by 3 bases and J by 3 bases; unmatched bases: 7. The CDR3 has 15 residues. Germline V gene sequence: CDR1 SGHTA, CDR2 FQGNSA. This CDR3 is CASSLGDRTYYEQYF. The CDR3, as DNA: TGTGCCAGCAGCTTGGGGGACAGGACCTACTACGAGCAGTACTTC.

This clonotype was recorded a few times. The chain has TRBV6-5 and TRBJ1-3; possibly TRBD1 for D (5 bases). The CDR3 covers 16 residues. V was cut by 4 bases and J by 0 bases, with 13 bases left in between. CDR1 and CDR2 (germline): MNHEY, SVGAGI. CDR3 loop: CASSSTPGYSGNTIYF. The CDR3 region has the DNA TGTGCCAGCAGTTCAACACCAGGGTACTCTGGAAACACCATATATTTT.

This sequence joins TRBV12-3 or TRBV12-4 and TRBJ2-6, with a tentative D call TRBD2 (5 bases). CDR3 size: 14 residues. V lost 4 bases, J lost 1 base, and 5 bases lay in between. The CDR3 region is CASSWRSGANVLTF. As DNA, the CDR3 is TGTGCCAGCAGTTGGAGGTCTGGGGCCAACGTCCTGACTTTC.

For the CDR3, the DNA is TGTGCACGGAAAGCTAAATTGGTAGATACGCAGTATTTT. Encoded protein: CARKAKLVDTQYF. V gene TRBV30 combines with J gene TRBJ2-3, with D unresolved. The length of the CDR3 is 13 residues. Germline assignment: CDR1 GTSNPN and CDR2 SVGIG (reference sequence).

This clonotype has just a few counts. The CDR3 reads CATNQRGLNEQFF. CDR3 coding DNA: TGTGCCACCAACCAACGAGGACTCAATGAGCAGTTCTTC. This rearrangement joins TRBV24-1 to TRBJ2-1; TRBD2 is a possible D gene (5 bases). CDR3 length: 13 amino acids. Per germline, CDR1 KGHDR and CDR2 SFDVKD. V was cut by 8 bases and J by 6 bases, with 13 bases left in between.

This clonotype occurred a few times. The chain is built from TRBV5-1 and TRBJ1-2; no definite D call. The CDR3 sequence is 18 residues long. V lost 0 bases, J lost 0 bases, and 18 bases lay in between. CDR1 is SGHRS, CDR2 YFSETQ, per germline. The CDR3 region is CASSLDANGMITNYGYTF. The CDR3 coding sequence is TGCGCCAGCAGCTTGGACGCAAACGGGATGATAACTAACTATGGCTACACCTTC.

This chain uses TRBV7-9 with TRBJ2-7; 10 bases line up with TRBD2. In germline, CDR1 is SEHNR, CDR2 FQNEAQ (reference sequence). The J segment lost 3 bases and the V segment lost 4 bases, leaving 12 bases of the junction unmatched. This CDR3 contains 17 residues. CDR3 in DNA: TGTGCCAGCAGCTACCCTGTCGGTACTAGCGGGGTCTACGAGCAGTACTTC. This encodes CASSYPVGTSGVYEQYF.

This clonotype has a handful of counts. The chain recombines TRBV19 with TRBJ1-2, with a possible D match to TRBD1 (5 bases). Per the germline V gene, CDR1 is LNHDA and CDR2 is SQIVND (reference sequence). The CDR3 is 11 residues long. The germline V and J ends were trimmed by 4 bases and 7 bases, with 7 bases remaining between them. CDR3 in amino acids: CASSRQLGYTF. DNA of the CDR3: TGTGCCAGTAGTAGACAGCTTGGCTACACCTTC.

Only a few counts were recorded for this clonotype. The chain carries TRBV12-3 or TRBV12-4 and TRBJ2-5; possibly TRBD2 for D (6 bases). CDR3 size: 13 residues. Trimming took off 8 bases at V and 1 base at J, with 11 bases between the two ends. The CDR3 nucleotides are TGTGCCAGCCAGCGGGCTGGCCAAGAGACCCAGTACTTC. It is translated as CASQRAGQETQYF.

This clonotype turned up a few times. This rearrangement joins TRBV6-2 or TRBV6-3 to TRBJ2-3, with D tentatively TRBD2 (6 bases). The ends were cut back, 2 bases at V and 2 bases at J, with 8 bases in the middle. There are 14 residues in the CDR3. Germline-derived CDR1 and CDR2 are MNHEY and SVGEGT. CDR3 region: CASSYGGTTDTQYF. CDR3 nucleotides: TGTGCCAGCAGTTACGGGGGGACCACAGATACGCAGTATTTT.

The V gene is TRBV30, the J gene TRBJ1-4; TRBD1 matches 7 bases. This CDR3 has 14 residues. Germline V gives CDR1 GTSNPN, CDR2 SVGIG (reference sequence). Trimming took 3 bases from V and 6 from J; bases not matched to a gene: 7. CDR3 region: CAWRIGGTDEKLFF. CDR3 coding DNA: TGTGCCTGGAGGATCGGGGGGACAGATGAAAAACTGTTTTTT.

This chain connects TRBV6-2 or TRBV6-3 to TRBJ2-7; 8 nucleotides agree with TRBD2. Germline CDR1 and CDR2: MNHEY and SVGEGT. V dropped 0 bases and J dropped 0; count of bases not matched to a gene: 7. This CDR3 contains 17 residues. The CDR3 bases are TGTGCCAGCAGTTACTCGATCCTCGGGAGGGTCTCCTACGAGCAGTACTTC. It yields the protein CASSYSILGRVSYEQYF.

J is TRBJ2-5 and V is TRBV20-1; 9 nucleotides match TRBD2. The J call may be in error: the DNA end matches TRBJ2-1 better. The germline gives CDR1 DFQATT, CDR2 SNEGSKA (reference sequence). This CDR3 is 15 amino acids long. CDR3 coding DNA: TGCAGTGCTAGAGAGATGACTAGCGGCTCCAATGAGCAGTTCTTC. It is translated as CSAREMTSGSNEQFF.

The CDR3 sequence is CASSLAGGSNIQYF. The CDR3 DNA reads as TGTGCCAGCAGCTTGGCGGGGGGCTCGAACATTCAGTACTTC. The chain combines TRBV5-4 with TRBJ2-4; D possibly corresponds to TRBD2 (7 bases). V lost 0 bases and J lost 7, with 11 bases in between. The germline V gene has CDR1 SGHNT and CDR2 YYREEE (reference sequence). CDR3 size: 14 residues.

This clonotype was observed a handful of times. The CDR3 loop reads CASSLVTSGGATDTQYF. In DNA, the CDR3 is TGTGCCAGCAGCTTAGTGACCAGCGGGGGGGCCACAGATACGCAGTATTTT. The J gene is TRBJ2-3, the V gene TRBV7-2; 10 bases align to TRBD2. The CDR3 runs to 17 residues. Per germline, CDR1 SGHTA and CDR2 FQGNSA. The V gene end was trimmed by 1 base and the J gene end by 2 bases; junction bases not matched to a gene: 6. Using reference TRBV7-2 and TRBJ2-3 for the parts outside the CDR3, the full variable domain is GAGVSQSPSNKVTEKGKDVELRCDPISGHTALYWYRQSLGQGLEFLIYFQGNSAPDKSGLPSDRFSAERTGGSVSTLTIQRTQQEDSAVYLCASSLVTSGGATDTQYFGPGTRLTVL.

This rearrangement joins TRBV20-1 to TRBJ2-5, with D possibly matching TRBD1 (5 bases). V was pared by 4 bases and J by 5 bases, with 14 bases between. The CDR3 totals 13 residues. Germline values: CDR1 DFQATT, CDR2 SNEGSKA (reference sequence). CDR3 in DNA: TGCAGTGCTAAGACCGAAAGGGGCGAGACCCAGTACTTC. As protein: CSAKTERGETQYF.